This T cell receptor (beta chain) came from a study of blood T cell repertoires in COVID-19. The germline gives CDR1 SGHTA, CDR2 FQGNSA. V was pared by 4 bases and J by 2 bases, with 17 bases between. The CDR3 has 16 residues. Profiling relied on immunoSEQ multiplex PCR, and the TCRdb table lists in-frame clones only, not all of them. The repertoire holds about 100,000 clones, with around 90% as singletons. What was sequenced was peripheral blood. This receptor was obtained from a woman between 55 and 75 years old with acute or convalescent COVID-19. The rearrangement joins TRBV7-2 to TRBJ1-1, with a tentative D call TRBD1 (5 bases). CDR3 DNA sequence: TGTGCCAGCAGCTGGACATTGGTTTATTCTAACACTGAAGCTTTCTTT. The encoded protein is CASSWTLVYSNTEAFF. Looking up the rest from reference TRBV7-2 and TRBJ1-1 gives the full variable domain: GAGVSQSPSNKVTEKGKDVELRCDPISGHTALYWYRQSLGQGLEFLIYFQGNSAPDKSGLPSDRFSAERTGGSVSTLTIQRTQQEDSAVYLCASSWTLVYSNTEAFFGQGTRLTVV.